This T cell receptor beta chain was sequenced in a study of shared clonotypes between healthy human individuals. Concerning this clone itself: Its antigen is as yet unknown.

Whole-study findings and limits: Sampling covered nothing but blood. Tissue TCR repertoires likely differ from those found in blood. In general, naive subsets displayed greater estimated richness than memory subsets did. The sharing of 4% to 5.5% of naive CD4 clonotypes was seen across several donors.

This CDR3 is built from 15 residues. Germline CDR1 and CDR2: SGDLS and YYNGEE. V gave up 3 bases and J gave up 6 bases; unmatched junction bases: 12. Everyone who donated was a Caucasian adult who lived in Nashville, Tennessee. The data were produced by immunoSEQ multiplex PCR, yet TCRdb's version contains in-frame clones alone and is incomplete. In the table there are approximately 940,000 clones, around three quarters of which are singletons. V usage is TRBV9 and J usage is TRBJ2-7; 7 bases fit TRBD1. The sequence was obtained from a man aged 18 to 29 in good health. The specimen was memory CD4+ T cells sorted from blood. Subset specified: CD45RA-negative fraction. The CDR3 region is CASSGLKGGRGEQYF. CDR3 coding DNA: TGTGCCAGCAGCGGGTTGAAAGGGGGCAGGGGCGAGCAGTACTTC.